The 27 T cell receptor beta chains in this list originate from one sample, sequenced in a study of T cell responses to AZD1222 COVID-19 vaccine. Using immunoSEQ multiplex PCR, the repertoire was profiled, and TCRdb retains in-frame clones only, with some absent. The repertoire has about 120,000 clones, about 87% of them found once; the top ten carry over 4.5%. The sequencing used peripheral blood, collected on day 0 of AZD1222 vaccination. The receptors shown here come from an adult in good health.

CDR3 nucleotides: TGTGCCAGCTCACCATCAAACCAGCATTCCGAGCAGTACTTC. Encoded protein: CASSPSNQHSEQYF. The chain employs TRBV18 and TRBJ2-7; D gene uncertain. V dropped 2 bases and J dropped 6 bases, with 14 bases sitting between them. CDR3 length equals 14 residues. Germline V CDR1 and CDR2: KGHSH, LQKENI.

The chain carries TRBV2 and TRBJ2-7, with D tentatively TRBD2 (5 bases). The germline V gene encodes CDR1 SNHLY and CDR2 FYNNEI. Trimming took off 4 bases at V and 0 bases at J, with 13 bases between the two ends. The CDR3 runs to 15 residues. As DNA, the CDR3 is TGTGCCAGCAGTGCCGCGCGGGCTACCTCCTACGAGCAGTACTTC. It specifies CASSAARATSYEQYF.

The V call is TRBV5-1, the J call TRBJ1-2; D is possibly TRBD1 (5 bases). Between the trimmed V and J ends, which lost 5 bases and 6 bases, there was a span of 20 bases. The CDR3 is 15 residues long. CDR1 and CDR2 (germline): SGHRS, YFSETQ. In nucleotides, the CDR3 is TGCGCCAGCAGTCCGAGCTTGCCAGGGCAGGATGGCTACACCTTC. Encoded protein: CASSPSLPGQDGYTF.

This chain uses TRBV7-9 with TRBJ2-1, with TRBD2 matching 7 bases. Trimming cost V 8 bases and J 2 bases; bases outside gene matches: 6. The CDR3 length is 14 residues. The germline gives CDR1 SEHNR, CDR2 FQNEAQ (reference sequence). This CDR3 reads CASAGSGAYNEQFF. The CDR3 DNA reads TGTGCCAGCGCCGGGAGCGGGGCCTACAATGAGCAGTTCTTC.

V usage is TRBV11-2 and J usage is TRBJ1-1; no definite D call. V lost 5 bases and J 1 base, leaving 8 bases between the germline ends. The CDR3 contains 13 residues. From germline, CDR1 is SGHAT and CDR2 FQNNGV. The CDR3 DNA reads TGTGCCAGCAGCCCAACAGAGAACACTGAAGCTTTCTTT. Its translation: CASSPTENTEAFF.

The chain is built from TRBV6-5 and TRBJ1-1; weak D call: TRBD1 (5 bases). The CDR3 totals 15 residues. Trimming took off 5 bases at V and 2 bases at J, with 15 bases between the two ends. From germline, CDR1 is MNHEY and CDR2 SVGAGI. The CDR3, as DNA: TGTGCCAGCAGTCCCTACGGGGGGGATAACACTGAAGCTTTCTTT. Amino acids: CASSPYGGDNTEAFF.

This clone was observed a handful of times. This chain links TRBV27 with TRBJ1-5; weak D call: TRBD1 (6 bases). The V and J ends lost 6 bases and 6 bases respectively, with 12 bases between them. Germline-derived CDR1 and CDR2 are MNHEY and SMNVEV (reference sequence). This CDR3 has 13 residues. The CDR3 coding sequence is TGTGCCAGCAGCCTACAGGGTTCTCAGCCCCAGCATTTT. Encoded protein: CASSLQGSQPQHF.

This chain uses TRBV5-4 with TRBJ1-6; TRBD1 might be the D (6 bases). Germline V gene lookup returns CDR1 SGHNT and CDR2 YYREEE (reference sequence). The CDR3 totals 16 residues. V shed 6 bases and J shed 5 bases, with 18 bases lying between them. The CDR3 reads CASNWGGAGNNSPLHF. The CDR3 DNA follows: TGTGCCAGCAACTGGGGGGGCGCCGGGAATAATTCACCCCTCCACTTT.

Only one count was recorded for this clone. The V and J genes are TRBV7-8 and TRBJ1-3; 9 positions agree with TRBD1. Germline V gene sequence: CDR1 SGHVS, CDR2 FQNEAQ. This CDR3 contains 15 residues. V was pared by 2 bases and J by 2 bases, with 1 base of the junction left unmatched. The CDR3 sequence is CASSLRTGAGNTIYF. CDR3 nucleotide sequence: TGTGCCAGCAGCTTAAGGACAGGGGCTGGAAACACCATATATTTT.

This sequence joins TRBV11-2 and TRBJ2-2; TRBD2 matches at 9 bases. J gave up 8 bases and V 3 bases, and 7 bases lay outside the gene matches. The CDR3 is 15 amino acids. The germline CDR1 and CDR2 sequences are SGHAT and FQNNGV. CDR3 sequence reads: CASSFALAGSGELFF. The CDR3 nucleotides are TGTGCCAGCAGCTTCGCCCTAGCGGGGTCGGGGGAGCTGTTTTTT.

The chain is built from TRBV28 and TRBJ1-2; 8 bases agree with TRBD1. The CDR3 totals 14 residues. V dropped 4 bases and J dropped 8; count of bases not matched to a gene: 9. The germline V gene encodes CDR1 MDHEN and CDR2 SYDVKM. The DNA for the CDR3 is TGTGCCAGCAGTTCCCGAGGACAGGGTGACGGCTACACCTTC. Protein: CASSSRGQGDGYTF.

This chain joins TRBV7-9 and TRBJ1-5; D is undetermined. The V gene lost 1 base and the J gene lost 2 bases, with 9 bases spanning the gap. In germline, CDR1 is SEHNR, CDR2 FQNEAQ (reference sequence). The CDR3 runs to 15 residues. The CDR3 loop is CASSLGTFGNQPQHF. CDR3 nucleotides: TGTGCCAGCAGCTTAGGGACTTTCGGCAATCAGCCCCAGCATTTT.

This rearrangement joins TRBV10-3 to TRBJ1-6; the D is unclear. V was trimmed by 6 bases and J by 0 bases, leaving 9 bases between them. The CDR3 is 15 residues long. Germline V gives CDR1 ENHRY, CDR2 SYGVKD. The CDR3 loop reads CAIRPESSYNSPLHF. The CDR3 bases are TGTGCCATCAGACCAGAGAGCTCCTATAATTCACCCCTCCACTTT.

The V gene is TRBV9, the J gene TRBJ2-2; D is unresolved. V lost 3 bases, J lost 3 bases, and 15 bases lay in between. From germline, CDR1 is SGDLS and CDR2 YYNGEE. This CDR3 is 16 amino acids long. CDR3 in amino acids: CASSGQGLADTGELFF. CDR3 in DNA: TGTGCCAGCAGCGGACAAGGTTTGGCGGACACCGGGGAGCTGTTTTTT.

This rearrangement joins TRBV6-5 to TRBJ1-6; D ambiguous. The CDR3 has 13 amino acids. CDR1 and CDR2 (germline): MNHEY, SVGAGI. The V end was cut by 10 bases, the J end by 6 bases, with 13 bases between. This CDR3 is CATRRTGNSPLHF. CDR3 bases: TGTGCCACCCGTAGGACGGGTAATTCACCCCTCCACTTT.

The chain is built from TRBV27 and TRBJ2-6, with no clear D. The ends were cut back, 4 bases at V and 2 bases at J, with 12 bases in the middle. The CDR3 contains 16 residues. Germline CDR1 and CDR2: MNHEY and SMNVEV (reference sequence). This CDR3 is CASSSKPQTGANVLTF. Written as DNA, the CDR3 is TGTGCCAGCAGTTCAAAACCCCAAACTGGGGCCAACGTCCTGACTTTC. Complete variable domain (other parts from reference TRBV27 and TRBJ2-6): EAQVTQNPRYLITVTGKKLTVTCSQNMNHEYMSWYRQDPGLGLRQIYYSMNVEVTDKGDVPEGYKVSRKEKRNFPLILESPSPNQTSLYFCASSSKPQTGANVLTFGAGSRLTVL.

The chain carries TRBV7-3 and TRBJ2-2; tentatively, D is TRBD1 (6 bases). Germline V gene data show CDR1 as SGHTA and CDR2 as FQGTGA. The CDR3 covers 15 residues. Deletions cut 5 bases from V and 4 bases from J, with 14 bases between. The CDR3 DNA is TGTGCCAGCAGCCCAGGGGCCCCGGGCACCGGGGAGCTGTTTTTT. Protein product: CASSPGAPGTGELFF.

The CDR3 nucleotides are TGTGCCAGCAGCTTAGGGTTGATGACCGGGGAGCTGTTTTTT. It translates to CASSLGLMTGELFF. The chain links TRBV7-2 to TRBJ2-2; D remains ambiguous. Trimming cost V 1 base and J 5 bases, with 8 bases left between them. From germline, CDR1 is SGHTA and CDR2 FQGNSA. CDR3 size: 14 residues. The full variable domain, with the rest looked up from reference TRBV7-2 and TRBJ2-2, is GAGVSQSPSNKVTEKGKDVELRCDPISGHTALYWYRQSLGQGLEFLIYFQGNSAPDKSGLPSDRFSAERTGGSVSTLTIQRTQQEDSAVYLCASSLGLMTGELFFGEGSRLTVL.

CDR3 sequence reads: CSVADSGHQPQHF. The CDR3 bases are TGCAGCGTTGCTGACAGTGGGCATCAGCCCCAGCATTTT. The gene calls are TRBV29-1 and TRBJ1-5; D may be TRBD1 (5 bases). V was cut by 4 bases and J by 5 bases, with 12 bases left in between. Germline V gene data show CDR1 as SQVTM and CDR2 as ANQGSEA. The CDR3 contains 13 residues. Full variable domain (missing parts from reference TRBV29-1 and TRBJ1-5): SAVISQKPSRDICQRGTSLTIQCQVDSQVTMMFWYRQQPGQSLTLIATANQGSEATYESGFVIDKFPISRPNLTFSTLTVSNMSPEDSSIYLCSVADSGHQPQHFGDGTRLSIL.

V usage is TRBV10-1 and J usage is TRBJ2-5, with D possibly matching TRBD2 (6 bases). Germline-derived CDR1 and CDR2 are WNHNN and SYGVQD (reference sequence). V lost 7 bases, J lost 2 bases, and 11 bases lay in between. CDR3 length equals 13 residues. Here the CDR3 reads CASNLAEQETQYF. The DNA for the CDR3 is TGCGCCAGCAACTTAGCGGAACAAGAGACCCAGTACTTC.

The genes are TRBV12-3 or TRBV12-4 and TRBJ2-1; D gene unclear. Between the trimmed V and J ends, which lost 5 bases and 4 bases, there was a span of 9 bases. This CDR3 is 13 amino acids long. CDR3 DNA: TGTGCCAGCAGTAAGGACCGATACAATGAGCAGTTCTTC. Amino acids: CASSKDRYNEQFF.

In this sample, this clone turned up once. The rearrangement links TRBV19 to TRBJ2-7; 11 positions agree with TRBD2. The CDR3 runs to 20 residues. Losses at the gene ends were 4 bases for V and 2 bases for J; bases not matched to a gene: 19. Per germline, CDR1 LNHDA and CDR2 SQIVND (reference sequence). The CDR3 region has the DNA TGTGCCAGTAGTAAATCGAAGGGGTCTAGCGGGGGGCCCGACCCCTACGAGCAGTACTTC. It codes for CASSKSKGSSGGPDPYEQYF.

The chain carries TRBV6-2 or TRBV6-3 and TRBJ1-2; D remains ambiguous. CDR1 is MNHEY, CDR2 SVGEGT, per germline. V lost 6 bases, J lost 4 bases, and 15 bases lay in between. This CDR3 is built from 14 residues. CDR3: CASSPPSNLYGYTF. The DNA for the CDR3 is TGTGCCAGCAGCCCCCCGTCCAATCTCTATGGCTACACCTTC.

The chain joins TRBV10-3 to TRBJ1-2; 9 bases fit TRBD1. Germline V gene lookup returns CDR1 ENHRY and CDR2 SYGVKD. CDR3 size: 16 residues. Trimming took 6 bases from V and 8 from J; bases not matched to a gene: 16. The CDR3 nucleotides read TGTGCCATCAGAAAAAGTCCGGGACAGGGCTTCGAGGGCTACACCTTC. Protein sequence: CAIRKSPGQGFEGYTF.

This clone was observed a single time. This chain joins TRBV18 and TRBJ1-5; D ambiguous. CDR3 size: 14 residues. Trimming left V 2 bases short and J 0 bases short, with 5 bases between. Looked up from germline, CDR1 is KGHSH and CDR2 is LQKENI. The CDR3 spells CASSPTFSNQPQHF. DNA for the CDR3: TGTGCCAGCTCACCAACGTTTAGCAATCAGCCCCAGCATTTT.

The chain couples TRBV5-1 to TRBJ2-1; possibly TRBD1 or TRBD2 for D (5 bases each). The CDR3 covers 16 residues. The germline V gene has CDR1 SGHRS and CDR2 YFSETQ. The ends were cut back, 1 base at V and 0 bases at J, with 11 bases in the middle. CDR3 region: CASSLSPGSSYNEQFF. In DNA form, the CDR3 reads TGCGCCAGCAGCTTGTCCCCAGGGAGCTCCTACAATGAGCAGTTCTTC.

The chain couples TRBV12-3 or TRBV12-4 to TRBJ2-5, with 7 bases that match TRBD2. This CDR3 has 13 amino acids. V lost 7 bases to trimming and J lost 3 bases; unmatched junction nucleotides: 5. CDR3 DNA: TGTGCCAGCACCCGGGACTATGAAGAGACCCAGTACTTC. It encodes CASTRDYEETQYF.